This entry features one T cell receptor beta chain sequence. Its antigen is still unknown. The data belong to a study of shared clonotypes between healthy human individuals. About the research overall: Each donor contributed plates that comprised three CD4 naive, three CD4 memory, two CD8 naive and one CD8 memory.

Overall study results and limits: Sample collection involved blood only; tissue repertoires are likely different.

Data came from immunoSEQ multiplex PCR; TCRdb stores just in-frame clones and leaves some out. The data contain about 1 million clones, 60% to 80% of them singletons. Each of the donors was a healthy adult who was HIV-negative and had not had a recent acute infection or vaccination. The CDR3 covers 15 residues. Germline V gene data show CDR1 as SGHDT and CDR2 as YYEEEE. The germline V and J ends were trimmed by 1 base and 6 bases, with 13 bases remaining between them. The source material was memory CD4+ T cells sorted from blood. As to subset: CD45RA-negative fraction. The sequence was obtained from a man aged 18-30 years in good health. This chain uses TRBV5-6 with TRBJ2-2; tentative D call: TRBD2 (5 bases). In nucleotides, the CDR3 is TGTGCCAGCAGCTTGTCCCGGGATTGGGCCGGGGAGCTGTTTTTT. This gives the protein CASSLSRDWAGELFF.